Given below is one TCR beta chain in context. This sample was taken from a study of CD8 T cells in Susac syndrome. This CDR3 region has 15 residues. Germline values: CDR1 SNHLY, CDR2 FYNNEI. Trimming stripped 8 bases from V and 4 bases from J, with 18 bases between. It was with random hexamers that 0.5 to 1 ug RNA was reverse transcribed. One entry per CDR3 protein, called by TCRdb with MiXCR from the immunoSEQ multiplex PCR reads. Of about 71,000 distinct CDR3 sequences listed, 96% are singletons. The sequence came from a human donor with multiple sclerosis. The chain is built from TRBV2 and TRBJ2-1; D could derive from TRBD1 or TRBD2 (5 bases each). Specimen: CD4+ T cells from PBMCs. CDR3 protein: CASHSGTTNYNEQFF. The CDR3 coding sequence is TGTGCCAGCCACTCAGGGACCACCAATTACAATGAGCAGTTCTTC.